Below, 8 T cell receptor beta chains from the same sample are listed, as sequenced in a study of blood T cells in healthy people across ages (dated by TCRdb to between 2014 and 2016). The method behind the library was 5' RACE. Sequencing took place on an Illumina HiSeq 2500. The second PCR ran for about 6 to 11 cycles and used a J-beta primer mix along with a sample-barcoded 5' primer. TCRdb reworked the public reads: Q25 trimming with fastp, MiXCR clone assembly, productive beta chains retained. Entries that share a CDR3 protein sequence are merged under the most common genes and DNA. The sample table shows about 630,000 distinct CDR3 sequences, and approximately 21% are seen once. The ten largest clones take up roughly 3.4% of the sample. The sample was blood. The source of these receptors is a man in his 70s in good health.

The chain recombines TRBV27 with TRBJ2-3; 12 positions agree with TRBD2. The germline V gene encodes CDR1 MNHEY and CDR2 SMNVEV (reference sequence). The ends lost 2 bases at V and 0 bases at J; junction bases unmatched: 3. This CDR3 has 17 residues. CDR3 sequence: CASSLLTSGSSTDTQYF. The DNA for the CDR3 is TGTGCCAGCAGTTTACTGACTAGCGGGAGTAGCACAGATACGCAGTATTTT.

CDR3 region: CASSGTIPGELFF. For the CDR3, the DNA is TGTGCCAGCAGTGGGACAATTCCCGGGGAGCTGTTTTTT. This chain connects TRBV12-3 or TRBV12-4 to TRBJ2-2, with a possible D match to TRBD1 (6 bases). Trimming removed 5 bases from V and 6 bases from J, with 10 bases in between. CDR3 length: 13 amino acids.

The sample holds a few counts of this clonotype. The rearrangement joins TRBV10-3 to TRBJ2-5; 9 bases fit TRBD2. The CDR3 has 15 residues. Germline V CDR1 and CDR2: ENHRY, SYGVKD. Trimming took 4 bases from V and 4 from J; bases not matched to a gene: 7. CDR3 sequence: CAISGPSGKGETQYF. DNA of the CDR3: TGTGCCATCAGTGGACCTAGCGGGAAGGGAGAGACCCAGTACTTC.

The CDR3 coding sequence is TGTGCCAGCAGTGAAGCTGGACATACCACCGGGGAGCTGTTTTTT. It encodes CASSEAGHTTGELFF. The rearrangement links TRBV6-1 to TRBJ2-2; D is possibly TRBD1 (5 bases). The V end was cut by 0 bases, the J end by 4 bases, with 9 bases between. This CDR3 comprises 15 residues. The germline gives CDR1 MNHNS, CDR2 SASEGT.

Written as DNA, the CDR3 is TGCAGTGCCAAACCGGGACCGAACATTCAGTACTTC. Translation gives CSAKPGPNIQYF. The chain employs TRBV20-1 and TRBJ2-4; D might be TRBD1 or TRBD2, each matching 5 bases. Per germline, CDR1 DFQATT and CDR2 SNEGSKA (reference sequence). The CDR3 is 12 amino acids. Trimming took 6 bases from V and 7 from J, leaving 13 bases between them.

This clonotype was observed many times. V gene TRBV10-3 combines with J gene TRBJ2-3; 8 nucleotides agree with TRBD2. V gave up 7 bases and J gave up 5 bases; unmatched junction bases: 5. This CDR3 region has 13 residues. In germline, CDR1 is ENHRY, CDR2 SYGVKD. DNA for the CDR3: TGTGCCATCAAGCGGGAGCTGGAAGATACGCAGTATTTT. Encoded protein: CAIKRELEDTQYF.

The chain is built from TRBV28 and TRBJ2-7, with TRBD1 matching over 8 bases. Trimming took 10 bases from V and 3 from J; bases not matched to a gene: 8. This CDR3 region has 13 residues. Per germline, CDR1 MDHEN and CDR2 SYDVKM. The CDR3 reads CATPGQVNYEQYF. In nucleotides, the CDR3 is TGTGCCACCCCGGGACAGGTGAACTACGAGCAGTACTTC.

This clonotype was seen a handful of times. This chain uses TRBV11-2 with TRBJ1-4, with TRBD1 identical over 9 bases. This CDR3 is built from 15 residues. The germline gives CDR1 SGHAT, CDR2 FQNNGV. V shed 5 bases, J shed 5 bases, and the junction held 6 bases outside the gene matches. CDR3 nucleotides: TGTGCCAGCAGCCCAGCGGGGACAGGGAATGAAAAACTGTTTTTT. Translated: CASSPAGTGNEKLFF.